This T cell receptor (beta chain) came from a study of CD4+ T cells in melanoma. Study findings and constraints: A reported correlation linked neoantigen-specific CD4+ T cells to CD8+, macrophage and B cell function. In melanoma, neoantigen-specific CD4+ T cells reportedly differed in differentiation state.

Profiling relied on immunoSEQ multiplex PCR, and the TCRdb table lists in-frame clones only, not all of them. The sample lists about 140,000 clones; about nine tenths were seen once. A remark on this clone: What it recognizes is unknown.

This CDR3 contains 15 residues. Germline lookup yields CDR1 SGHRS and CDR2 YFSETQ. After removal of 3 bases from V and 3 bases from J, the junction contained 7 bases not matched to a gene. The rearrangement links TRBV5-1 to TRBJ2-3; 7 bases match TRBD1. This receptor was taken from a human donor with melanoma. CDR3 coding DNA: TGCGCCAGCAGCTCTTTAACAGGGGCGACAGATACGCAGTATTTT. Its translation: CASSSLTGATDTQYF.